These 25 T cell receptor beta chains came from one sample sequenced in a study of blood T cell repertoires in COVID-19. TCRdb's copy holds only in-frame clones and misses some; the assay was immunoSEQ multiplex PCR. The sample holds over 350,000 clones; 88% are singletons and the top ten take more than 0.95%. Sequenced material: PBMCs or T cells enriched from blood (not recorded which). The receptors here all came from a woman aged 18-29 years who had recovered from COVID-19.

The rearrangement links TRBV5-6 to TRBJ1-2; no clear D gene. The length of the CDR3 is 12 residues. CDR1 is SGHDT and CDR2 is YYEEEE in the germline V gene. The V and J ends lost 1 base and 11 bases respectively, with 12 bases between them. For the CDR3, the DNA is TGTGCCAGCAGCTTGCTCGAAAGAGGTTACACCTTC. Residues: CASSLLERGYTF. The entire variable domain, with the rest obtained from reference TRBV5-6 and TRBJ1-2, is as follows: DAGVTQSPTHLIKTRGQQVTLRCSPKSGHDTVSWYQQALGQGPQFIFQYYEEEERQRGNFPDRFSGHQFPNYSSELNVNALLLGDSALYLCASSLLERGYTFGSGTRLTVV.

This clone was observed once. This chain joins TRBV5-5 and TRBJ2-1; 10 bases are shared with TRBD2. After removal of 2 bases from V and 9 bases from J, the junction contained 8 bases not matched to a gene. The length of the CDR3 is 15 residues. The germline V gene has CDR1 SGHKS and CDR2 YYEKEE (reference sequence). CDR3 in DNA: TGTGCCAGCAGCTTTCCCAGCGGGGGGGCCGTTGAGCAGTTCTTC. Its translation: CASSFPSGGAVEQFF. Variable domain in full (rest from reference TRBV5-5 and TRBJ2-1): DAGVTQSPTHLIKTRGQQVTLRCSPISGHKSVSWYQQVLGQGPQFIFQYYEKEERGRGNFPDRFSARQFPNYSSELNVNALLLGDSALYLCASSFPSGGAVEQFFGPGTRLTVL.

The sample holds one count of this clone. The chain carries TRBV7-6 and TRBJ1-3; 8 bases map to TRBD1. The germline gives CDR1 SGHVS, CDR2 FNYEAQ. CDR3 length: 15 amino acids. The J segment lost 0 bases and the V segment lost 5 bases, leaving 3 bases of the junction unmatched. CDR3 in amino acids: CASSHDRGSGNTIYF. The CDR3, as DNA: TGTGCCAGCAGCCATGACAGGGGCTCTGGAAACACCATATATTTT.

J is TRBJ2-7 and V is TRBV15; D gene uncertain. The CDR3 spans 13 residues. Germline lookup yields CDR1 LNHNV and CDR2 YYDKDF (reference sequence). With 1 base removed from V and 5 bases from J, the gap between germline ends came to 9 bases. The chain's CDR3 is CATSRVRAHEQYF. CDR3 nucleotide sequence: TGTGCCACCAGCAGAGTGAGAGCCCACGAGCAGTACTTC.

V is TRBV25-1 and J is TRBJ2-2; TRBD2 matches 12 bases. This CDR3 is built from 14 residues. CDR1 and CDR2 from the germline V gene are MGHDK and SYGVNS. The trim removed 5 bases at V and 6 bases at J, leaving 1 base unmatched. In DNA form, the CDR3 reads TGTGCCAGCAGTCTAGCGGGGGGGCCCGGGGAGCTGTTTTTT. Translating gives CASSLAGGPGELFF.

The rearrangement uses TRBV6-4 and TRBJ1-2, with TRBD1 matching over 10 bases. CDR3 length: 14 residues. Germline lookup yields CDR1 MRHNA and CDR2 SNTAGT. J gave up 4 bases and V 5 bases, and 4 bases lay outside the gene matches. The CDR3 coding sequence is TGTGCCAGCAGTCCGGGACAGGGGAGCTATGGCTACACCTTC. It encodes CASSPGQGSYGYTF.

The rearrangement links TRBV7-9 to TRBJ2-5; possible D gene TRBD1, 6 bases. Per germline, CDR1 SEHNR and CDR2 FQNEAQ (reference sequence). The CDR3 is 15 residues long. V lost 1 base and J 6 bases, leaving 15 bases between the germline ends. The CDR3: CASSLVDSPGQTQYF. The CDR3 DNA is TGTGCCAGCAGCTTAGTGGACAGCCCAGGGCAGACCCAGTACTTC. Based on the CDR3 plus reference TRBV7-9 and TRBJ2-5, the full variable domain is DTGVSQNPRHKITKRGQNVTFRCDPISEHNRLYWYRQTLGQGPEFLTYFQNEAQLEKSRLLSDRFSAERPKGSFSTLEIQRTEQGDSAMYLCASSLVDSPGQTQYFGPGTRLLVL.

DNA for the CDR3: TGCAGCGTTGGGGGACTAGCGGGGGGAAACTCCTACGAGCAGTACTTC. Translating it yields CSVGGLAGGNSYEQYF. The genes are TRBV29-1 and TRBJ2-7; 15 nucleotides align to TRBD2. Germline CDR1 and CDR2: SQVTM and ANQGSEA. This CDR3 region has 16 residues. With 4 bases clipped from V and 0 bases from J, the junction kept 4 bases outside the gene matches.

The J gene is TRBJ2-1, the V gene TRBV25-1; tentative D call: TRBD2 (7 bases). Germline lookup yields CDR1 MGHDK and CDR2 SYGVNS. Trimming shortened V by 4 bases and J by 7 bases, and 11 bases separated the two germline ends. The CDR3 has 13 amino acids. In nucleotides, the CDR3 is TGTGCCAGCAGTGCGGGGGGCCTAAATGAGCAGTTCTTC. Its translation: CASSAGGLNEQFF.

This clone was found once. The chain employs TRBV7-9 and TRBJ1-4, with a possible D match to TRBD1 (5 bases). CDR1 is SEHNR and CDR2 is FQNEAQ in the germline V gene (reference sequence). Trimming removed 8 bases from V and 0 bases from J, with 19 bases in between. The CDR3 consists of 17 residues. CDR3: CASSKGLPTATNEKLFF. CDR3 in DNA: TGTGCCAGCTCCAAGGGGCTGCCTACTGCAACTAATGAAAAACTGTTTTTT.

This chain joins TRBV2 and TRBJ2-3; 9 bases line up with TRBD2. CDR3 length equals 16 residues. V lost 4 bases to trimming and J lost 2 bases; unmatched junction nucleotides: 7. From germline, CDR1 is SNHLY and CDR2 FYNNEI. The CDR3 sequence: CASSGLLAGYTDTQYF. The CDR3 DNA reads TGTGCCAGCAGTGGCCTGCTAGCGGGGTACACAGATACGCAGTATTTT.

This chain connects TRBV5-6 to TRBJ1-4; 8 nucleotides agree with TRBD1. The CDR3 runs to 16 residues. The J segment lost 5 bases and the V segment lost 4 bases, leaving 10 bases of the junction unmatched. From germline, CDR1 is SGHDT and CDR2 YYEEEE. The CDR3, as DNA: TGTGCCAGCAGCCCGGCCCAGGACAGGGAAAATGAAAAACTGTTTTTT. It yields the protein CASSPAQDRENEKLFF.

V and J are TRBV5-1 and TRBJ2-1, with TRBD2 matching over 8 bases. Germline V lookup: CDR1 SGHRS, CDR2 YFSETQ. V dropped 1 base and J dropped 1; count of bases not matched to a gene: 7. The CDR3 is made up of 17 amino acids. The DNA for the CDR3 is TGCGCCAGCAGCTTGATCGGGAGCGGGGGATCCTACAATGAGCAGTTCTTC. It codes for CASSLIGSGGSYNEQFF.

DNA of the CDR3: TGTGCCAGCAGTGTCGCCGGGACAGGGAATGCCAATGAGCAGTTCTTC. Encoded protein: CASSVAGTGNANEQFF. The V and J genes are TRBV27 and TRBJ2-1; 9 bases are a match to TRBD1. This CDR3 region has 16 residues. Losses at the gene ends were 5 bases for V and 6 bases for J; bases not matched to a gene: 11. Germline V CDR1 and CDR2: MNHEY, SMNVEV (reference sequence).

The V call is TRBV9, the J call TRBJ1-2; no clear D gene. CDR3 length equals 13 residues. V was clipped by 0 bases and J by 6 bases, with 9 bases between them. Germline V gives CDR1 SGDLS, CDR2 YYNGEE. CDR3 in DNA: TGTGCCAGCAGCGTAGACAGAAACAATGGCTACACCTTC. Translated: CASSVDRNNGYTF.

V and J are TRBV5-1 and TRBJ2-2, with 7 nucleotides matching TRBD1. The ends lost 4 bases at V and 5 bases at J; junction bases unmatched: 8. The CDR3 runs 15 residues. Germline assignment: CDR1 SGHRS and CDR2 YFSETQ. The CDR3 DNA sequence: TGCGCCAGCAGCGGGAAGACAGGGCAAACCGGGGAGCTGTTTTTT. Translating gives CASSGKTGQTGELFF.

This clone was seen more than once but under ten times. The V call is TRBV27, the J call TRBJ1-6; D ambiguous. V was pared by 2 bases and J by 5 bases, with 10 bases between. Germline V gene sequence: CDR1 MNHEY, CDR2 SMNVEV (reference sequence). The CDR3 extends over 15 amino acids. CDR3 loop: CASSLLTGDNSPLHF. CDR3 bases: TGTGCCAGCAGTTTACTAACGGGAGATAATTCACCCCTCCACTTT.

J is TRBJ1-6 and V is TRBV10-3; D gene uncertain. V lost 8 bases, J lost 6 bases, and 11 bases lay in between. CDR1 is ENHRY and CDR2 is SYGVKD in the germline V gene. This CDR3 contains 13 residues. The CDR3 DNA reads as TGTGCCATCCTCGGCAGGTTTAATTCACCCCTCCACTTT. Protein: CAILGRFNSPLHF.

The chain carries TRBV19 and TRBJ2-3; the D is unclear. The CDR3 consists of 11 residues. Germline values: CDR1 LNHDA, CDR2 SQIVND (reference sequence). The germline V and J ends were trimmed by 7 bases and 7 bases, with 9 bases remaining between them. CDR3 amino acids: CASNSGYTQYF. The CDR3 DNA reads TGTGCCAGTAATAGTGGTTATACGCAGTATTTT.

The rearrangement links TRBV2 to TRBJ2-1; 13 nucleotides align to TRBD2. The germline CDR1 and CDR2 sequences are SNHLY and FYNNEI. The V and J ends lost 6 bases and 7 bases, in that order; junction bases with no gene match: 6. The CDR3 consists of 15 residues. The CDR3 protein is CASSSLLAGGNEQFF. The CDR3 bases are TGTGCCAGCAGCTCTCTACTAGCGGGGGGGAATGAGCAGTTCTTC. Looking up the rest from reference TRBV2 and TRBJ2-1 gives the full variable domain: EPEVTQTPSHQVTQMGQEVILRCVPISNHLYFYWYRQILGQKVEFLVSFYNNEISEKSEIFDDQFSVERPDGSNFTLKIRSTKLEDSAMYFCASSSLLAGGNEQFFGPGTRLTVL.

The chain combines TRBV4-2 with TRBJ2-3; 9 positions agree with TRBD2. Trimming at V came to 1 base and at J to 7 bases, leaving 9 bases not matched to a gene. Looked up from germline, CDR1 is LGHNA and CDR2 is YNFKEQ. CDR3 length: 16 residues. The CDR3 loop is CASSQVGASGVNTQYF. The CDR3 nucleotides are TGTGCCAGCAGCCAAGTGGGGGCTAGCGGGGTTAATACGCAGTATTTT.

V gene TRBV5-1 combines with J gene TRBJ1-3, with 8 positions matching TRBD1. CDR3 size: 17 residues. J gave up 4 bases and V 0 bases, and 9 bases lay outside the gene matches. Germline V gene lookup returns CDR1 SGHRS and CDR2 YFSETQ. CDR3: CASSLDPQGAGGNTIYF. The CDR3 bases are TGCGCCAGCAGCTTGGATCCCCAGGGGGCTGGAGGAAACACCATATATTTT.

This chain joins TRBV5-8 and TRBJ2-7; possibly TRBD1 for D (7 bases). The CDR3 extends over 14 amino acids. CDR1 SGHTS and CDR2 YDEGEE come from the germline V gene. V lost 7 bases and J 4 bases, leaving 18 bases between the germline ends. CDR3 in DNA: TGTGCCAGCGGCCCCCAGGGGGGTTGGTACGAGCAGTACTTC. Translation: CASGPQGGWYEQYF.

The rearrangement uses TRBV11-2 and TRBJ2-4, with D tentatively TRBD1 (6 bases). Germline V gene data show CDR1 as SGHAT and CDR2 as FQNNGV. V was clipped by 1 base and J by 4 bases, with 11 bases between them. The length of the CDR3 is 15 residues. The CDR3 DNA is TGTGCCAGCAGCTTAGTAGCCAGGGGAAAAAACATTCAGTACTTC. Its protein is CASSLVARGKNIQYF.

In its sample, this clone was seen once. The chain is built from TRBV5-1 and TRBJ1-2, with TRBD1 as a possible D gene (6 bases). V lost 4 bases and J lost 10, with 14 bases in between. Germline V gene data show CDR1 as SGHRS and CDR2 as YFSETQ. The CDR3 consists of 12 residues. Here the CDR3 reads CASSPQTGNYTF. The DNA of the CDR3 is TGCGCCAGCAGCCCACAAACAGGGAACTACACCTTC.